This TCR beta chain came from a study of regulatory T cells. Per germline, CDR1 SGHRS and CDR2 YFSETQ. V gave up 4 bases and J gave up 4 bases; unmatched junction bases: 7. The CDR3 sequence is 14 residues long. Primers: 52 TRBV forward and 13 TRBJ reverse. Sequencing used immunoSEQ multiplex PCR; TCRdb keeps in-frame clones, though not all of them. Of over 30,000 clones listed, over 90% are singletons. This clone came up once. No antigen is known for it. Autoimmunity was present in every CD3G-deficient patient, worse in two. Patients, 2 to 39 years old, had expanded memory T-cell proportions. CD4+ cells were sorted into CD25-high CD127-low regulatory cells and CD25-low CD127-high conventional cells. Study observations and caveats: Skewed V and J usage and few unique V-J pairs marked patient repertoires, most in Tregs. In CD3G-deficient patients, conventional CD4+ T cells were enriched for hydrophobic CDR3 residues at positions 6 and 7.

Sequencing used conventional CD4+ T cells sorted from blood. This chain uses TRBV5-1 with TRBJ1-1; TRBD1 matches 7 bases. The clonotype was recovered from a child aged 2 to 10 with CD3G deficiency. CDR3 nucleotide sequence: TGCGCCAGCAGCCTGGGAGGGGGCCGCACTGAAGCTTTCTTT. As protein: CASSLGGGRTEAFF.